The 15 T cell receptor beta chains reported below all come from one sample, sequenced in a study of molecular identifiers for immune sequencing clone quantification. MiXCR, applied by TCRdb to the PCR reads, yields one record per CDR3 protein. The sample records around 480,000 distinct CDR3 sequences, less than 30% being singletons. Sequencing input: naive CD8+ T cells from blood, with Jurkat cell RNA spiked in. This sample's subset: FACS-sorted CD8+CD4-CCR7+CD45RA+ naive T cells. Receptors were obtained from a human donor in good health. Some libraries in this study had Jurkat cell RNA spiked in.

The gene calls are TRBV10-2 and TRBJ2-7; TRBD2 matches 8 bases. V trimming: 0 bases; J trimming: 1 base; junction bases outside the gene matches: 5. This CDR3 spans 16 amino acids. Per the germline V gene, CDR1 is WSHSY and CDR2 is SAAADI. The CDR3 loop reads CASSESLGGRSYEQYF. DNA for the CDR3: TGCGCCAGCAGTGAGTCCTTGGGCGGGAGGTCCTACGAGCAGTACTTC.

The chain couples TRBV7-6 to TRBJ2-1, with 9 bases lining up with TRBD2. CDR3 length equals 15 residues. J lost 9 bases, V lost 5 bases, and 11 bases had no gene match. Per the germline V gene, CDR1 is SGHVS and CDR2 is FNYEAQ. Here the CDR3 DNA reads TGTGCCAGCAGCGCGGAGGGCGGGAGGGAGGTTGAGCAGTTCTTC. This encodes CASSAEGGREVEQFF.

The V call is TRBV3-1, the J call TRBJ2-2; D is unclear. Per the germline V gene, CDR1 is LGHDT and CDR2 is YNNKEL (reference sequence). The CDR3 spans 14 residues. V was clipped by 1 base and J by 3 bases, with 6 bases between them. Here the CDR3 reads CASSQAADTGELFF. CDR3 DNA: TGTGCCAGCAGCCAAGCGGCAGACACCGGGGAGCTGTTTTTT. Drawing the rest from reference TRBV3-1 and TRBJ2-2, the complete variable domain is DTAVSQTPKYLVTQMGNDKSIKCEQNLGHDTMYWYKQDSKKFLKIMFSYNNKELIINETVPNRFSPKSPDKAHLNLHINSLELGDSAVYFCASSQAADTGELFFGEGSRLTVL.

This clonotype was seen at least ten times. This chain joins TRBV7-6 and TRBJ2-3; 11 nucleotides match TRBD2. The CDR3 runs to 15 residues. Per germline, CDR1 SGHVS and CDR2 FNYEAQ. V lost 5 bases to trimming and J lost 3 bases; unmatched junction nucleotides: 4. The CDR3 coding sequence is TGTGCCAGCAGCCCACTAGCGGGGGCTACAGATACGCAGTATTTT. It yields the protein CASSPLAGATDTQYF.

The rearrangement links TRBV6-2 or TRBV6-3 to TRBJ1-1; a weak D match, TRBD1 (5 bases). V was cut by 0 bases and J by 11 bases, with 22 bases left in between. The V gene's germline CDR1 is MNHEY and CDR2 SVGEGT. This CDR3 contains 16 residues. CDR3: CASSYSGGRYWTEAFF. The CDR3 nucleotides read TGTGCCAGCAGTTACTCCGGGGGGAGGTACTGGACGGAGGCTTTCTTT.

This clonotype has only a few counts. The chain links TRBV6-2 or TRBV6-3 to TRBJ2-1; D is unclear. The V gene lost 2 bases and the J gene lost 7 bases, with 9 bases spanning the gap. Germline CDR1 MNHEY, CDR2 SVGEGT. The CDR3 loop spans 13 amino acids. CDR3 sequence reads: CASSYLLKNEQFF. In DNA, the CDR3 is TGTGCCAGCAGTTACCTACTGAAGAATGAGCAGTTCTTC.

V usage is TRBV30 and J usage is TRBJ2-1, with a possible D match to TRBD2 (5 bases). Per germline, CDR1 GTSNPN and CDR2 SVGIG (reference sequence). The CDR3 length is 15 residues. Trimming cost V 0 bases and J 2 bases, with 11 bases left between them. The DNA of the CDR3 is TGTGCCTGGAGTGTAGGGCGGGCCCCCTACAATGAGCAGTTCTTC. It codes for CAWSVGRAPYNEQFF. Variable domain in full (rest from reference TRBV30 and TRBJ2-1): SQTIHQWPATLVQPVGSPLSLECTVEGTSNPNLYWYRQAAGRGLQLLFYSVGIGQISSEVPQNLSASRPQDRQFILSSKKLLLSDSGFYLCAWSVGRAPYNEQFFGPGTRLTVL.

This clonotype has a single count. This chain connects TRBV29-1 to TRBJ2-1; no clear D gene. The V gene lost 3 bases and the J gene lost 1 base, with 10 bases spanning the gap. Germline lookup yields CDR1 SQVTM and CDR2 ANQGSEA. The CDR3 runs 14 residues. CDR3 in amino acids: CSVEVTDSYNEQFF. DNA for the CDR3: TGCAGCGTTGAGGTGACTGATTCCTACAATGAGCAGTTCTTC.

This clonotype was counted at least ten times. The V gene is TRBV29-1, the J gene TRBJ2-2, with TRBD1 matching over 11 bases. This CDR3 has 16 residues. Looked up from germline, CDR1 is SQVTM and CDR2 is ANQGSEA. Losses at the gene ends were 2 bases for V and 4 bases for J; bases not matched to a gene: 6. CDR3 protein: CSVEFSGTGGTGELFF. The CDR3 DNA reads as TGCAGCGTTGAATTCTCCGGGACAGGGGGCACCGGGGAGCTGTTTTTT.

Many counts were recorded for this clonotype. V gene TRBV7-2 combines with J gene TRBJ2-3; either TRBD1 or TRBD2 may fit D (5 bases each). V was trimmed by 4 bases and J by 5 bases, leaving 16 bases between them. Germline values: CDR1 SGHTA, CDR2 FQGNSA. The CDR3 contains 15 residues. The CDR3 DNA reads TGTGCCAGCAGCTCCCCCGGTTGGGGGTTAGATACGCAGTATTTT. This gives the protein CASSSPGWGLDTQYF. The full variable domain, rest sourced from reference TRBV7-2 and TRBJ2-3, is GAGVSQSPSNKVTEKGKDVELRCDPISGHTALYWYRQSLGQGLEFLIYFQGNSAPDKSGLPSDRFSAERTGGSVSTLTIQRTQQEDSAVYLCASSSPGWGLDTQYFGPGTRLTVL.

Many counts were recorded for this clonotype. The rearrangement links TRBV12-3 or TRBV12-4 to TRBJ2-3, with D perhaps being TRBD1 or TRBD2 (5 bases each). Trimming took 6 bases from V and 0 from J, leaving 13 bases between them. The CDR3 is made up of 15 amino acids. CDR3 protein: CASRQTGTSTDTQYF. CDR3 nucleotide sequence: TGTGCCAGCAGACAGACCGGGACCAGCACAGATACGCAGTATTTT.

V gene TRBV7-9 combines with J gene TRBJ2-3; D remains unclear. The germline CDR1 and CDR2 sequences are SEHNR and FQNEAQ (reference sequence). The CDR3 is 18 amino acids. Trimming took off 5 bases at V and 0 bases at J, with 21 bases between the two ends. The CDR3 DNA reads as TGTGCCAGCAGCCCAACTCACTACCCGGTCCCTAGCACAGATACGCAGTATTTT. This sequence encodes CASSPTHYPVPSTDTQYF.

The V gene is TRBV27, the J gene TRBJ2-1; no firm D call. CDR3 size: 14 residues. V dropped 3 bases and J dropped 8 bases, with 14 bases sitting between them. Germline V gives CDR1 MNHEY, CDR2 SMNVEV (reference sequence). In DNA, the CDR3 is TGTGCCAGCAGTTTGACGACTCGGATCGATGAGCAGTTCTTC. Translated, it gives CASSLTTRIDEQFF.

About this clonotype: A much bigger clone sits one base away, suggesting this may be a read error. The rearrangement joins TRBV28 to TRBJ2-7, with 7 bases aligning to TRBD1. CDR1 and CDR2 (germline): MDHEN, SYDVKM. This CDR3 contains 15 residues. The CDR3 region is CASSLGTVYSYGQYF. Here the CDR3 DNA reads TGTGCCAGCAGCCTGGGGACAGTTTACTCCTACGGGCAGTACTTC. Using reference TRBV28 and TRBJ2-7 for the parts outside the CDR3, the full variable domain is DVKVTQSSRYLVKRTGEKVFLECVQDMDHENMFWYRQDPGLGLRLIYFSYDVKMKEKGDIPEGYSVSREKKERFSLILESASTNQTSMYLCASSLGTVYSYGQYFGPGTRLTVT.

For this clonotype: A much bigger clone sits one base away, suggesting this may be a read error. The V call is TRBV5-1, the J call TRBJ2-5, with D possibly matching TRBD2 (5 bases). Germline V CDR1 and CDR2: SGHRS, YFSETQ. The ends were cut back, 5 bases at V and 9 bases at J, with 17 bases in the middle. The CDR3 contains 13 residues. CDR3 in DNA: TGCGCCAGCAGTGGGTCCGGAGGTGAGCCCCAGTACTTC. Protein product: CASSGSGGEPQYF. The full variable domain, its missing parts supplied by reference TRBV5-1 and TRBJ2-5, is KAGVTQTPRYLIKTRGQQVTLSCSPISGHRSVSWYQQTPGQGLQFLFEYFSETQRNKGNFPGRFSGRQFSNSRSEMNVSTLELGDSALYLCASSGSGGEPQYFGPGTRLLVL.